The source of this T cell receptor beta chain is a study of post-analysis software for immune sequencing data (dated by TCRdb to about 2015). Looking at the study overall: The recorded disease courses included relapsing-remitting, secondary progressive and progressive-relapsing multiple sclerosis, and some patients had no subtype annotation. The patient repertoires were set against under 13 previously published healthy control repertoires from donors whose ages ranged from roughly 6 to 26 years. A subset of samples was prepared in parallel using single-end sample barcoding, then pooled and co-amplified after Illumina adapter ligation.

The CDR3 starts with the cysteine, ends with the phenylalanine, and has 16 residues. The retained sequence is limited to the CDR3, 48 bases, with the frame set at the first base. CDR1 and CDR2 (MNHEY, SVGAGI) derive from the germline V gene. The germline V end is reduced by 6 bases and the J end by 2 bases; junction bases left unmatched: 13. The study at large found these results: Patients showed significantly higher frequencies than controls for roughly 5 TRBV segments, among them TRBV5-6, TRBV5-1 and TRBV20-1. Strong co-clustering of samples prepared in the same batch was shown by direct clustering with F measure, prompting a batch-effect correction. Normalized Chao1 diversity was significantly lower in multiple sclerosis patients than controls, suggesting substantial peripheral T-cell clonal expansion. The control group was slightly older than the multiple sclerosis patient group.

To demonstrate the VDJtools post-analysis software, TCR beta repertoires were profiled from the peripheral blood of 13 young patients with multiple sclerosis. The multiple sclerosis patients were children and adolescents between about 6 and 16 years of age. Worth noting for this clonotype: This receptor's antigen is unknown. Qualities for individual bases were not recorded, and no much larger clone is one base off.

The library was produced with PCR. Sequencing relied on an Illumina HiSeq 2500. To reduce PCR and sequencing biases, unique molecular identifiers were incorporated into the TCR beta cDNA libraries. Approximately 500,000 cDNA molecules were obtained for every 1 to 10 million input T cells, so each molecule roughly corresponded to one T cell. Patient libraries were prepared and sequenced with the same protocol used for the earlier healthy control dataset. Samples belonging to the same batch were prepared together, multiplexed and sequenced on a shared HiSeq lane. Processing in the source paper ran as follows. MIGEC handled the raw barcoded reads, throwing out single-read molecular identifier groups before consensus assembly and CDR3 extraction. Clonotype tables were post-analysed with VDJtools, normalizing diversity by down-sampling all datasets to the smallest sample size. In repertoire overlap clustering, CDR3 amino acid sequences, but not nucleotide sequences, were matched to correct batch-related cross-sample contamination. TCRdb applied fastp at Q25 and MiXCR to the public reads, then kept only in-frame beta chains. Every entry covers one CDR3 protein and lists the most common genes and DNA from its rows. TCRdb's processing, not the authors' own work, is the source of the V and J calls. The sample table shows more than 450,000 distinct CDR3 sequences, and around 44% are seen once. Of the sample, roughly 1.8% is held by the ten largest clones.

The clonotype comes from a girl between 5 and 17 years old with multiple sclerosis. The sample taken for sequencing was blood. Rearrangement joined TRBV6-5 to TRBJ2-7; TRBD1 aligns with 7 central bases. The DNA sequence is TGTGCCAGCAGACCTTCCCTCCAGGGACAGACCTACGAGCAGTACTTC. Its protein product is CASRPSLQGQTYEQYF.